The 8 T cell receptor beta chains below all came from one sample that was sequenced in a study of blood T cells in healthy people across ages. A second PCR, run for roughly 7 to 12 cycles, used a sample-barcoded 5' primer plus a J-beta primer mix. MiXCR, applied by TCRdb to the 5' RACE reads, yields one record per CDR3 protein. The repertoire holds approximately 900,000 distinct CDR3 sequences, with 25% to 35% as singletons. These sequences were also reported in another study, on T cells of mothers and their children.

Sequencing used blood. The receptors were gathered from a woman in her thirties or forties in good health.

This clonotype was counted a few times. This chain uses TRBV7-6 with TRBJ2-7; D perhaps matches TRBD1 (5 bases). V was trimmed by 5 bases and J by 2 bases, leaving 16 bases between them. Germline-derived CDR1 and CDR2 are SGHVS and FNYEAQ. This CDR3 has 15 residues. The DNA of the CDR3 is TGTGCCAGCAGCCTGGGGTTAGGGGTTGCCTACGAGCAGTACTTC. Translating gives CASSLGLGVAYEQYF.

The sample holds a few counts of this clonotype. The chain couples TRBV24-1 to TRBJ2-6, with 10 bases aligning to TRBD1. The germline gives CDR1 KGHDR, CDR2 SFDVKD. The CDR3 spans 20 residues. Trimming took 7 bases from V and 0 from J; bases not matched to a gene: 14. Here the CDR3 DNA reads TGTGCCACCAGCGCTAAAGGGACAGGGGTGGCCCACTCTGGGGCCAACGTCCTGACTTTC. Residues: CATSAKGTGVAHSGANVLTF.

As to this clonotype: A read error may explain this, as a much larger clone is one base away. The chain carries TRBV12-3 or TRBV12-4 and TRBJ2-1; no clear D. CDR3 length equals 14 residues. Trimming took off 5 bases at V and 10 bases at J, with 18 bases between the two ends. This chain's CDR3 is CASSHRQVGYEQFF. The CDR3 nucleotides are TGTGCCAGCAGTCATCGTCAGGTCGGATACGAGCAGTTCTTC.

Of note for this clonotype: This may stem from a read error, because a much larger clone lies one nucleotide away. V gene TRBV20-1 combines with J gene TRBJ2-1, with 7 bases matching TRBD1. Germline-derived CDR1 and CDR2 are DFQATT and SNEGSKA (reference sequence). This CDR3 is built from 12 residues. V lost 6 bases and J lost 8; bases outside the gene matches: 7. The CDR3 coding sequence is TGCAGTGCGTGGACAGGCTTGGATGAGCAGTTCTTC. Encoded protein: CSAWTGLDEQFF.

The chain links TRBV5-1 to TRBJ2-2; TRBD1 might be the D (5 bases). Trimming removed 0 bases from V and 2 bases from J, with 11 bases in between. This CDR3 is built from 16 residues. Germline V CDR1 and CDR2: SGHRS, YFSETQ. CDR3 region: CASSLDSQGNTGELFF. DNA for the CDR3: TGCGCCAGCAGCTTGGATTCTCAGGGCAACACCGGGGAGCTGTTTTTT.

The rearrangement links TRBV5-1 to TRBJ1-2; 8 positions match TRBD1. V shed 3 bases, J shed 6 bases, and the junction held 4 bases outside the gene matches. Per germline, CDR1 SGHRS and CDR2 YFSETQ. This CDR3 is 13 amino acids long. The CDR3 sequence: CASSWDRRDGYTF. The CDR3, as DNA: TGCGCCAGCAGCTGGGACAGGAGGGATGGCTACACCTTC. Full variable domain (missing parts from reference TRBV5-1 and TRBJ1-2): KAGVTQTPRYLIKTRGQQVTLSCSPISGHRSVSWYQQTPGQGLQFLFEYFSETQRNKGNFPGRFSGRQFSNSRSEMNVSTLELGDSALYLCASSWDRRDGYTFGSGTRLTVV.

A few counts support this clonotype. This chain connects TRBV15 to TRBJ1-1; D is undetermined. There are 15 residues in the CDR3. Germline CDR1 and CDR2: LNHNV and YYDKDF (reference sequence). Trimming took off 1 base at V and 3 bases at J, with 12 bases between the two ends. The CDR3 nucleotides read TGTGCCACCAGCAGAGGCACGGCGGGAGACACTGAAGCTTTCTTT. Its protein is CATSRGTAGDTEAFF.

This clonotype was observed a handful of times. V gene TRBV3-1 combines with J gene TRBJ1-6, with a tentative D call TRBD1 (6 bases). CDR1 and CDR2 from the germline V gene are LGHDT and YNNKEL (reference sequence). Trimming cost V 0 bases and J 7 bases, with 7 bases left between them. The CDR3 contains 14 residues. The CDR3 DNA reads TGTGCCAGCAGCCAAGAAAGGGGGAATTCACCCCTCCACTTT. Translated, it gives CASSQERGNSPLHF. Filled out from reference TRBV3-1 and TRBJ1-6, the complete variable domain reads DTAVSQTPKYLVTQMGNDKSIKCEQNLGHDTMYWYKQDSKKFLKIMFSYNNKELIINETVPNRFSPKSPDKAHLNLHINSLELGDSAVYFCASSQERGNSPLHFGNGTRLTVT.